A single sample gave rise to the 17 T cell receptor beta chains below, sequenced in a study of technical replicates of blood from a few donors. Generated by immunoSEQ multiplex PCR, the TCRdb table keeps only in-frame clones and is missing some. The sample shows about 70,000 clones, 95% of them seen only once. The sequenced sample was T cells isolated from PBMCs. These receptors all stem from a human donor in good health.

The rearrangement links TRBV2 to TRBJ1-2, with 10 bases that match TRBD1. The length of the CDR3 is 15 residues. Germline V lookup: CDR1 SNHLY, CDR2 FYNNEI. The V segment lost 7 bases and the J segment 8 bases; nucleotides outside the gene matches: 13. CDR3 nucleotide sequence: TGTGCCAGCATTTGGGACAGGGGCCAGGGTGGGGGCTACACCTTC. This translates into CASIWDRGQGGGYTF. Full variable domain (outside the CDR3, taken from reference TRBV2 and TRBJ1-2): EPEVTQTPSHQVTQMGQEVILRCVPISNHLYFYWYRQILGQKVEFLVSFYNNEISEKSEIFDDQFSVERPDGSNFTLKIRSTKLEDSAMYFCASIWDRGQGGGYTFGSGTRLTVV.

CDR3 in amino acids: CASSKDRAGANVLTF. The CDR3 region has the DNA TGTGCCAGTAGCAAAGACAGGGCTGGGGCCAACGTCCTGACTTTC. This chain links TRBV19 with TRBJ2-6; 7 nucleotides match TRBD1. The CDR3 covers 15 residues. Looked up from germline, CDR1 is LNHDA and CDR2 is SQIVND (reference sequence). V lost 6 bases and J lost 2; bases outside the gene matches: 4.

CDR3 residues: CASSMGLAGNTGELFF. The CDR3 DNA reads as TGTGCCAGTAGTATGGGGCTAGCGGGGAACACCGGGGAGCTGTTTTTT. The chain uses TRBV19 and TRBJ2-2; 8 positions match TRBD2. CDR3 length equals 16 residues. Unmatched junction bases numbered 4, after V lost 3 bases and J lost 1 base. The V gene's germline CDR1 is LNHDA and CDR2 SQIVND (reference sequence).

The CDR3 DNA sequence: TGCAGCGTTGAAAGAGACTATGGCTACACCTTC. This translates into CSVERDYGYTF. The chain recombines TRBV29-1 with TRBJ1-2, with unresolved D. The length of the CDR3 is 11 residues. The ends were cut back, 2 bases at V and 3 bases at J, with 4 bases in the middle. Germline V gene sequence: CDR1 SQVTM, CDR2 ANQGSEA.

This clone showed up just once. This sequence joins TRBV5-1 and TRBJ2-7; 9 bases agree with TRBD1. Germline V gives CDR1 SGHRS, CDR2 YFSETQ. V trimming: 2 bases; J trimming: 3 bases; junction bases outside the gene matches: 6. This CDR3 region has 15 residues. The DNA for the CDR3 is TGCGCCAGCAGCTTCTCACAGGGGGCGGGCTACGAGCAGTACTTC. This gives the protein CASSFSQGAGYEQYF.

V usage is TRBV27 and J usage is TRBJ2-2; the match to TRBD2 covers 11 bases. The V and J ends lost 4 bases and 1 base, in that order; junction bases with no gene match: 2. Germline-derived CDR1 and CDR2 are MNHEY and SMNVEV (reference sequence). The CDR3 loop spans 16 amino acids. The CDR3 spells CASSSLAGGNTGELFF. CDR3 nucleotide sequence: TGTGCCAGCAGTTCGCTAGCGGGGGGGAACACCGGGGAGCTGTTTTTT.

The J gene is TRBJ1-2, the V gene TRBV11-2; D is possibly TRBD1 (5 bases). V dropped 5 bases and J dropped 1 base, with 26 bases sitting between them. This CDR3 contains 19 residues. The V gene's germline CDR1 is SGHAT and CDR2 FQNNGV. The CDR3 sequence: CASSPALGQGYGFNYGYTF. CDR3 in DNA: TGTGCCAGCAGCCCGGCTTTGGGCCAGGGCTATGGCTTTAACTATGGCTACACCTTC.

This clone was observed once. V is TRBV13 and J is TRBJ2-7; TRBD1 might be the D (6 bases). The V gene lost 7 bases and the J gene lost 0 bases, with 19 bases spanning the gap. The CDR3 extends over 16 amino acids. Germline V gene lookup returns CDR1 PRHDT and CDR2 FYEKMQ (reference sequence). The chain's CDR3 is CASTSLVRDTSYEQYF. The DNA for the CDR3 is TGTGCCAGCACCTCCCTCGTAAGGGACACCTCCTACGAGCAGTACTTC.

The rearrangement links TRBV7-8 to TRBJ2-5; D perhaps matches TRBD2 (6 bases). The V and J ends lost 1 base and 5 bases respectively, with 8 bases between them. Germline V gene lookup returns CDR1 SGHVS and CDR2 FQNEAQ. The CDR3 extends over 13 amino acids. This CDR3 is CASSLGGMETQYF. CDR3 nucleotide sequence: TGTGCCAGCAGCTTAGGCGGGATGGAGACCCAGTACTTC.

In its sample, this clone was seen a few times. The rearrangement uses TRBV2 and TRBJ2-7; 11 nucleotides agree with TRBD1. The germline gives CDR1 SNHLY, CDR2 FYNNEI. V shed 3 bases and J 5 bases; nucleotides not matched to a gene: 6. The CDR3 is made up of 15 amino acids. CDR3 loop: CASSDADRGRHEQYF. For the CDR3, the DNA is TGTGCCAGCAGTGATGCGGACAGGGGGCGACACGAGCAGTACTTC.

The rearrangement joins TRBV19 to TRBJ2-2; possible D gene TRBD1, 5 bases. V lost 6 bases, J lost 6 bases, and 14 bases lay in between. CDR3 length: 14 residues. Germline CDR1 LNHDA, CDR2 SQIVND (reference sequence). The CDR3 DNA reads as TGTGCCAGTAGGGACATTATCTTCTCCGGGGAGCTGTTTTTT. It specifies CASRDIIFSGELFF.

The CDR3 nucleotides read TGTGCCAGCAGTTACTCGGTGACTAGCGCCCCAGAGACCCAGTACTTC. Translating it yields CASSYSVTSAPETQYF. V is TRBV6-5 and J is TRBJ2-5; the match to TRBD2 covers 8 bases. Per the germline V gene, CDR1 is MNHEY and CDR2 is SVGAGI. The junction had 7 bases not matched to a gene; V was cut back by 0 bases and J by 4 bases. This CDR3 comprises 16 residues.

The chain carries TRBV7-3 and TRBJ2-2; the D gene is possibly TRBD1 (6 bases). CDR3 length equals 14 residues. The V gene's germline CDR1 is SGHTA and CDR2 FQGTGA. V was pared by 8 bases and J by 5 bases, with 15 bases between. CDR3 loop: CASSRGTGTGELFF. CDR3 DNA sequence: TGTGCCAGCTCCCGAGGAACAGGGACCGGGGAGCTGTTTTTT. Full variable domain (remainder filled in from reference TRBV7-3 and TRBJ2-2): GAGVSQTPSNKVTEKGKYVELRCDPISGHTALYWYRQSLGQGPEFLIYFQGTGAADDSGLPNDRFFAVRPEGSVSTLKIQRTERGDSAVYLCASSRGTGTGELFFGEGSRLTVL.

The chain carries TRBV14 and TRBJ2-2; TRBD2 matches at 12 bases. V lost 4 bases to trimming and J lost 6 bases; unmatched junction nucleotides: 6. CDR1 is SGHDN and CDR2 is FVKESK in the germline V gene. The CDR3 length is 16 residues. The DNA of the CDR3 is TGTGCCAGCAGCCTTAGGACTAGCGGGATCTCCGGGGAGCTGTTTTTT. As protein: CASSLRTSGISGELFF.

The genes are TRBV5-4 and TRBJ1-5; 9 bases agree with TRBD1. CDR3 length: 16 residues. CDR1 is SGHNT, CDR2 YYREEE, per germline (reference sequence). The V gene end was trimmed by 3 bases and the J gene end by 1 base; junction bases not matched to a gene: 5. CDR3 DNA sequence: TGTGCCAGCAGCTGGGGGGGGACAGGGAGCAATCAGCCCCAGCATTTT. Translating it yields CASSWGGTGSNQPQHF.

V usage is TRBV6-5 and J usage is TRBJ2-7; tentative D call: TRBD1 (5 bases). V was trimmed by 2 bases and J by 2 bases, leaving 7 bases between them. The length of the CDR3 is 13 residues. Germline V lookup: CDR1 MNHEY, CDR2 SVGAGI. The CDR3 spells CASSYDRTYEQYF. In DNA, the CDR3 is TGTGCCAGCAGTTACGACAGAACCTACGAGCAGTACTTC.

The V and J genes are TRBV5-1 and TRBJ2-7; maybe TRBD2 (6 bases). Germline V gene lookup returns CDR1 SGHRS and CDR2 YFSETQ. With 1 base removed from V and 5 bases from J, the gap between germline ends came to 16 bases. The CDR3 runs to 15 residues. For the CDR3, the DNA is TGCGCCAGCAGCTTGTTCCCGGGAGTGTCAGACGAGCAGTACTTC. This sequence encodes CASSLFPGVSDEQYF.